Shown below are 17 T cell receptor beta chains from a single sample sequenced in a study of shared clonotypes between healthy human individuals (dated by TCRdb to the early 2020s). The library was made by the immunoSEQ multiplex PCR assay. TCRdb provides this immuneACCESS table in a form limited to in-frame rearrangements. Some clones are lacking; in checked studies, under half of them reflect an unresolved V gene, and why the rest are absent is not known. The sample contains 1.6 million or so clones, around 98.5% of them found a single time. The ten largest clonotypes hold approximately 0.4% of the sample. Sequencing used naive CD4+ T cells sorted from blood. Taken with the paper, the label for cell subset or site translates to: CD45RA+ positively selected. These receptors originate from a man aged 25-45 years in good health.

CDR3 DNA sequence: TGTGCCAGCAGCGTAAATCCCTTTCGGCAAGAGACCCAGTACTTC. This codes for CASSVNPFRQETQYF. The chain has TRBV9 and TRBJ2-5; D call uncertain. CDR1 SGDLS and CDR2 YYNGEE come from the germline V gene. This CDR3 comprises 15 residues. The ends were cut back, 1 base at V and 2 bases at J, with 12 bases in the middle.

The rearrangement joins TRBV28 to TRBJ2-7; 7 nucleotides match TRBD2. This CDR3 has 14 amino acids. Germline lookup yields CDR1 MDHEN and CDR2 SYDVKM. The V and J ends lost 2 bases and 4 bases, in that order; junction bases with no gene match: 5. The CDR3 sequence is CASSLAGVEYEQYF. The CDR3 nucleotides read TGTGCCAGCAGTTTAGCGGGAGTAGAGTACGAGCAGTACTTC.

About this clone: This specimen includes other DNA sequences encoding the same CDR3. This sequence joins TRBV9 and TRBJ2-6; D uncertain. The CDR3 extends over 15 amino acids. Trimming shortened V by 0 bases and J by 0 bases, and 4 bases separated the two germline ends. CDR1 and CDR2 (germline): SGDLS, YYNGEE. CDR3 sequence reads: CASSVGNSGANVLTF. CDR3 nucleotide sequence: TGTGCCAGCAGCGTAGGGAACTCTGGGGCCAACGTCCTGACTTTC.

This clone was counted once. CDR3 loop: CASSIGRKQYF. In DNA, the CDR3 is TGTGCCAGTAGTATCGGTCGAAAGCAGTACTTC. The chain is built from TRBV19 and TRBJ2-7; D is ambiguous. The V gene lost 3 bases and the J gene lost 8 bases, with 8 bases spanning the gap. The CDR3 has 11 amino acids. The germline CDR1 and CDR2 sequences are LNHDA and SQIVND (reference sequence). Full variable domain (outside the CDR3, taken from reference TRBV19 and TRBJ2-7): DGGITQSPKYLFRKEGQNVTLSCEQNLNHDAMYWYRQDPGQGLRLIYYSQIVNDFQKGDIAEGYSVSREKKESFPLTVTSAQKNPTAFYLCASSIGRKQYFGPGTRLTVT.

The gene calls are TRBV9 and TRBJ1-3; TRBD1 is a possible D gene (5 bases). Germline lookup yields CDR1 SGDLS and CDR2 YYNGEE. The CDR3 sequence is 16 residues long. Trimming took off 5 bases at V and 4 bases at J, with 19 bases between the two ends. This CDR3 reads CASSARGATGGNTIYF. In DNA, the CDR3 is TGTGCCAGCAGTGCTCGCGGGGCCACGGGCGGAAACACCATATATTTT.

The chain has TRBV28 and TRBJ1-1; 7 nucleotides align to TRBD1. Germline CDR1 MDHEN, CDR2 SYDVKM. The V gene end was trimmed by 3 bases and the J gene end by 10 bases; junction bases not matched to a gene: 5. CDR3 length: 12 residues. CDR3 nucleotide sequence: TGTGCCAGCAGTTTTAACAGGGGTGCAGCTTTCTTT. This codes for CASSFNRGAAFF.

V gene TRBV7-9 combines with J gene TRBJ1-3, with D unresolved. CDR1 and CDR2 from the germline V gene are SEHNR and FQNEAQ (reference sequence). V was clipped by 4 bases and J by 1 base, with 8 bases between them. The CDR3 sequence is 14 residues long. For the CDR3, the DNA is TGTGCCAGCAGCTCCCAGATTTCTGGAAACACCATATATTTT. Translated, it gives CASSSQISGNTIYF.

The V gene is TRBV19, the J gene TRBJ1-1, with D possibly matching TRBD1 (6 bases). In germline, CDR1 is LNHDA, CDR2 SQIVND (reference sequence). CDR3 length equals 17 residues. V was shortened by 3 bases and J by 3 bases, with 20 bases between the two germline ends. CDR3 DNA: TGTGCCAGTAGTATCTCCCGTACAGGGCTCCGTGACACTGAAGCTTTCTTT. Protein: CASSISRTGLRDTEAFF.

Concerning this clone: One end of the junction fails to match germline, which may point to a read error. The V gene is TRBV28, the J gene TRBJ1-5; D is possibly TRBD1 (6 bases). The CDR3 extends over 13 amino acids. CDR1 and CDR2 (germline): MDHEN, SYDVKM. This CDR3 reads CASSPDSNRPQHF. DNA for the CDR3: TGTGCCAGCAGTCCGGACAGTAATCGGCCCCAGCATTTT.

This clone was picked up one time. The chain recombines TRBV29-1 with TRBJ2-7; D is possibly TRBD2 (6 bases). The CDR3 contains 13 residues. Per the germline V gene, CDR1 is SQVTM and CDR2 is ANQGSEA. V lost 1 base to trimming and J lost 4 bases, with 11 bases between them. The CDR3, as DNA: TGCAGCGTTGAAGTTCGGGGGTTGTACGAGCAGTACTTC. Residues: CSVEVRGLYEQYF.

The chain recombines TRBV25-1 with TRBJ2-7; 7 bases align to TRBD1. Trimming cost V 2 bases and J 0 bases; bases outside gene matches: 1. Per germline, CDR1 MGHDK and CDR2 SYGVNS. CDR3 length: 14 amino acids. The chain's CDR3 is CASSEHRGSYEQYF. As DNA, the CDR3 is TGTGCCAGCAGTGAACACAGGGGCTCCTACGAGCAGTACTTC.

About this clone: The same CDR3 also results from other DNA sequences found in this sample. CDR3 loop: CASSSLYEQYF. The CDR3 bases are TGTGCCAGCAGCTCACTTTACGAGCAGTACTTC. The rearrangement joins TRBV7-2 to TRBJ2-7; D is uncertain. The V gene lost 4 bases and the J gene lost 4 bases, with 5 bases spanning the gap. Germline loops: CDR1 SGHTA, CDR2 FQGNSA. The CDR3 contains 11 residues.

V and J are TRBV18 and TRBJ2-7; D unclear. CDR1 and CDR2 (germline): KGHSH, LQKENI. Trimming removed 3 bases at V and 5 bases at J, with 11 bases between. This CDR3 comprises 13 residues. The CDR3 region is CASSPGQVHEQYF. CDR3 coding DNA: TGTGCCAGCTCACCCGGCCAGGTTCACGAGCAGTACTTC.

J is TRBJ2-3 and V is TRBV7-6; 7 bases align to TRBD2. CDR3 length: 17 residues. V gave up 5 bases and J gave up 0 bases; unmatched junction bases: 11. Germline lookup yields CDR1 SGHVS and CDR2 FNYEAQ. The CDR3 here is CASSLGSAGVSTDTQYF. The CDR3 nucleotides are TGTGCCAGCAGCCTGGGAAGCGCGGGAGTTAGCACAGATACGCAGTATTTT.

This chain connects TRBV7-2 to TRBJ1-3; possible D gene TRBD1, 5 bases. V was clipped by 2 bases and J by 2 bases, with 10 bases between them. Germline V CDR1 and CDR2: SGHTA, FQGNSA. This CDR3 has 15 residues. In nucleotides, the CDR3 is TGTGCCAGCAGCTTACAGCGGGGGGCTGGAAACACCATATATTTT. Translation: CASSLQRGAGNTIYF.

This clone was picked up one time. CDR3 region: CASSFRRAQYANEQFF. CDR3 DNA sequence: TGTGCCAGCAGCTTTAGGAGGGCACAGTACGCCAATGAGCAGTTCTTC. V usage is TRBV5-6 and J usage is TRBJ2-1, with D possibly TRBD2 on 6 matching bases. This CDR3 has 16 amino acids. The germline CDR1 and CDR2 sequences are SGHDT and YYEEEE. Trimming took 2 bases from V and 6 from J, leaving 18 bases between them.

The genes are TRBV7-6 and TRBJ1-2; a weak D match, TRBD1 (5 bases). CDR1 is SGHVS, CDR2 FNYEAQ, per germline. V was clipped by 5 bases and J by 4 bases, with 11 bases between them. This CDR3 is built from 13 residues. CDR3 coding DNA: TGTGCCAGCAGCCCAGGGATGGGCTATGGCTACACCTTC. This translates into CASSPGMGYGYTF.